This T cell receptor (beta chain) is drawn from a study of OX40 agonist ivuxolimab in advanced cancers. In the study overall: Dose-escalation patients were diagnosed with hepatocellular carcinoma, melanoma, renal cell cancer or head and neck cancer. Study results and limitations: Nonresponders, in some cases, also had low normalized T-cell clonal expansion.

Exclusion applied to patients with autoimmune disease history or systemic immunosuppression. Trimming shortened V by 8 bases and J by 0 bases, and 15 bases separated the two germline ends. The CDR3 sequence is 15 residues long. Germline V lookup: CDR1 MNHEY, CDR2 SMNVEV (reference sequence). The assay was immunoSEQ multiplex PCR, and TCRdb's table has in-frame clones only and misses some. Seen here are tens of thousands of clones, around 85% observed once, and the top ten hold 4%. Comments on this clone: Its antigen remains unknown.

The chain couples TRBV27 to TRBJ2-3; tentatively, D is TRBD2 (6 bases). The sample consisted of CD4+ or CD8+ T cells sorted from blood, taken in a trial of the OX40 agonist ivuxolimab. The sequence was obtained from an adult with an advanced solid tumor such as melanoma, head and neck, liver or kidney cancer. The CDR3: CASGPLAVSTDTQYF. Here the CDR3 DNA reads TGTGCCAGCGGGCCTTTAGCGGTTAGCACAGATACGCAGTATTTT.